A single sample gave rise to the 29 T cell receptor beta chains below, sequenced in a study of cytomegalovirus exposure and HLA in healthy donors. The PCR employed 60 Vbeta primers together with 13 Jbeta primers. Libraries were prepared by immunoSEQ multiplex PCR; TCRdb keeps only in-frame clonotypes and omits some of them. The data show roughly 100,000 clones, approximately 76% seen once. The sample taken for sequencing was PBMCs. These receptors were collected from a man aged 40-49 years in good health and CMV-seronegative.

This clone occurred once. CDR3 residues: CASSKNRAQASNQPQHF. For the CDR3, the DNA is TGTGCCAGTAGTAAAAACAGGGCCCAAGCCAGCAATCAGCCCCAGCATTTT. The chain employs TRBV19 and TRBJ1-5, with a tentative D call TRBD1 (6 bases). This CDR3 contains 17 residues. Trimming stripped 4 bases from V and 1 base from J, with 17 bases between. The germline V gene encodes CDR1 LNHDA and CDR2 SQIVND (reference sequence).

A note on this clone: Other nucleotide sequences in the sample specify the same CDR3. This chain connects TRBV5-1 to TRBJ2-1; TRBD2 might be the D (7 bases). The ends were cut back, 0 bases at V and 7 bases at J, with 11 bases in the middle. This CDR3 comprises 14 residues. Germline V gene sequence: CDR1 SGHRS, CDR2 YFSETQ. For the CDR3, the DNA is TGCGCCAGCAGCTTGGTGGGAGGGGGAAATGAGCAGTTCTTC. This encodes CASSLVGGGNEQFF.

The chain is built from TRBV2 and TRBJ2-1, with D perhaps matching TRBD2 (6 bases). This CDR3 comprises 12 residues. V dropped 6 bases and J dropped 7 bases, with 10 bases sitting between them. Germline CDR1 reads SNHLY; CDR2 reads FYNNEI. CDR3 coding DNA: TGTGCCAGCAGATGGGGGGTTAATGAGCAGTTCTTC. Amino acids: CASRWGVNEQFF.

The chain employs TRBV30 and TRBJ1-1; D not certain. The CDR3 runs to 12 residues. Germline-derived CDR1 and CDR2 are GTSNPN and SVGIG (reference sequence). Trimming removed 2 bases from V and 2 bases from J, with 6 bases in between. The CDR3 loop reads CAWSSGNTEAFF. The CDR3 DNA sequence: TGTGCCTGGAGTAGCGGTAACACTGAAGCTTTCTTT. Variable domain in full (rest from reference TRBV30 and TRBJ1-1): SQTIHQWPATLVQPVGSPLSLECTVEGTSNPNLYWYRQAAGRGLQLLFYSVGIGQISSEVPQNLSASRPQDRQFILSSKKLLLSDSGFYLCAWSSGNTEAFFGQGTRLTVV.

The chain uses TRBV7-9 and TRBJ2-1; possibly TRBD1 for D (5 bases). This CDR3 spans 15 amino acids. V was pared by 5 bases and J by 4 bases, with 15 bases between. Germline loops: CDR1 SEHNR, CDR2 FQNEAQ (reference sequence). The CDR3 here is CASSPRSDNYNEQFF. DNA for the CDR3: TGTGCCAGCAGCCCAAGGTCGGACAATTACAATGAGCAGTTCTTC.

J is TRBJ2-5 and V is TRBV7-8, with D possibly matching TRBD2 (6 bases). The CDR3 loop spans 12 amino acids. Germline CDR1 reads SGHVS; CDR2 reads FQNEAQ. The germline V and J ends were trimmed by 6 bases and 9 bases, with 14 bases remaining between them. CDR3 bases: TGTGCCAGCAGGGGCCGGGGGAGACCCCAGTACTTC. Encoded protein: CASRGRGRPQYF.

This rearrangement joins TRBV6-5 to TRBJ1-4; D gene ambiguous. Germline CDR1 MNHEY, CDR2 SVGAGI. V was pared by 0 bases and J by 5 bases, with 10 bases between. This CDR3 has 15 amino acids. CDR3 nucleotides: TGTGCCAGCAGTTACTCGACCGCGGGAAATGAAAAACTGTTTTTT. As protein: CASSYSTAGNEKLFF.

J is TRBJ2-7 and V is TRBV5-1; 7 bases align to TRBD1. The CDR3 is made up of 16 amino acids. V lost 3 bases, J lost 3 bases, and 12 bases stayed unmatched. The germline V gene encodes CDR1 SGHRS and CDR2 YFSETQ. CDR3 in amino acids: CASSWGQSLTYYEQYF. The CDR3 DNA reads as TGCGCCAGCAGCTGGGGACAGAGCCTTACCTACTACGAGCAGTACTTC.

The chain couples TRBV7-2 to TRBJ1-3, with TRBD1 identical over 8 bases. CDR1 is SGHTA, CDR2 FQGNSA, per germline. This CDR3 has 16 residues. V shed 5 bases, J shed 1 base, and the junction held 7 bases outside the gene matches. CDR3 protein: CASSPQDRASGNTIYF. The CDR3, as DNA: TGTGCCAGCAGCCCGCAGGACAGGGCTTCTGGAAACACCATATATTTT.

This clone has a handful of counts. The rearrangement links TRBV27 to TRBJ1-5; D is possibly TRBD1 (6 bases). Per the germline V gene, CDR1 is MNHEY and CDR2 is SMNVEV (reference sequence). Trimming removed 5 bases from V and 1 base from J, with 12 bases in between. The CDR3 length is 15 residues. CDR3 sequence reads: CASSVTTGSNQPQHF. CDR3 sequence (DNA): TGTGCCAGCAGTGTAACCACAGGGAGCAATCAGCCCCAGCATTTT.

The chain recombines TRBV4-1 with TRBJ2-1, with D maybe TRBD1 (6 bases). The V end lost 4 bases, the J end lost 3 bases, and 16 bases lay between the germline ends. Per germline, CDR1 MGHRA and CDR2 YSYEKL. The CDR3 consists of 16 residues. The CDR3 loop reads CASSRGGRSFYNEQFF. The DNA of the CDR3 is TGCGCCAGCAGCCGAGGGGGACGGTCGTTCTACAATGAGCAGTTCTTC.

This clone was seen once. This rearrangement joins TRBV28 to TRBJ1-4, with D hard to call. Germline values: CDR1 MDHEN, CDR2 SYDVKM. The V end was cut by 3 bases, the J end by 4 bases, with 9 bases between. This CDR3 spans 14 amino acids. The DNA for the CDR3 is TGTGCCAGCAGTTTTACAGAAAATAATGAAAAACTGTTTTTT. It is translated as CASSFTENNEKLFF.

The V call is TRBV5-1, the J call TRBJ2-5; weak D call: TRBD2 (6 bases). The V and J ends lost 6 bases and 5 bases respectively, with 14 bases between them. The CDR3 consists of 13 residues. The germline V gene encodes CDR1 SGHRS and CDR2 YFSETQ. This CDR3 reads CASNPSGRETQYF. CDR3 DNA sequence: TGCGCCAGCAACCCGAGCGGGCGGGAGACCCAGTACTTC.

About this clone: It is likely a read error, because the conserved phenylalanine at the end of the CDR3 is missing. The chain joins TRBV7-8 to TRBJ2-7; the D gene is possibly TRBD2 (5 bases). Germline CDR1 and CDR2: SGHVS and FQNEAQ. The ends were cut back, 1 base at V and 0 bases at J, with 10 bases in the middle. The CDR3 length is 15 residues. Here the CDR3 DNA reads TGTGCCAGCAGCTTAGTAGAAGGGAGCTCCTACGAGCAGTACCTC. This gives the protein CASSLVEGSSYEQYL.

The J gene is TRBJ2-5, the V gene TRBV5-8, with a tentative D call TRBD1 (5 bases). The CDR3 runs to 16 residues. Germline V gene sequence: CDR1 SGHTS, CDR2 YDEGEE. V lost 0 bases, J lost 5 bases, and 17 bases lay in between. In DNA, the CDR3 is TGTGCCAGCAGCTTGGCCAGAGGAAGGGGTCAGGAGACCCAGTACTTC. Protein sequence: CASSLARGRGQETQYF.

The rearrangement links TRBV5-4 to TRBJ1-3; 8 bases map to TRBD1. Germline V gene lookup returns CDR1 SGHNT and CDR2 YYREEE (reference sequence). The V segment lost 0 bases and the J segment 3 bases; nucleotides outside the gene matches: 5. The CDR3 totals 16 residues. The CDR3 spells CASSLDLQGGGNTIYF. The CDR3 DNA follows: TGTGCCAGCAGCTTGGACCTACAGGGGGGTGGAAACACCATATATTTT.

This chain connects TRBV5-1 to TRBJ1-1, with 9 bases fitting TRBD1. Germline V gene sequence: CDR1 SGHRS, CDR2 YFSETQ. V was clipped by 4 bases and J by 1 base; unmatched bases: 11. This CDR3 region has 17 residues. Here the CDR3 reads CASSLGQGRAWNTEAFF. The CDR3 coding sequence is TGCGCCAGCAGCCTAGGACAGGGGCGAGCTTGGAACACTGAAGCTTTCTTT.

V gene TRBV30 combines with J gene TRBJ1-5; TRBD1 aligns across 7 bases. V dropped 5 bases and J dropped 2; count of bases not matched to a gene: 3. This CDR3 is 13 amino acids long. Germline assignment: CDR1 GTSNPN and CDR2 SVGIG (reference sequence). For the CDR3, the DNA is TGTGCCTGGGCAGGGGGAGGCAATCAGCCCCAGCATTTT. It codes for CAWAGGGNQPQHF.

The rearrangement joins TRBV5-4 to TRBJ2-7; the D gene is possibly TRBD2 (5 bases). CDR3 length: 14 amino acids. Trimming took 0 bases from V and 5 from J, leaving 12 bases between them. The germline V gene has CDR1 SGHNT and CDR2 YYREEE (reference sequence). Here the CDR3 DNA reads TGTGCCAGCAGCTTGGGCCGGGGTGGCCACGAGCAGTACTTC. Its translation is CASSLGRGGHEQYF.

This clone was found once. V is TRBV6-1 and J is TRBJ1-3; D unresolved. V shed 0 bases and J shed 4 bases, with 10 bases lying between them. Germline CDR1 MNHNS, CDR2 SASEGT. CDR3 length equals 15 residues. CDR3 nucleotides: TGTGCCAGCAGTGAAGCGAGGAGCGGGGGAAACACCATATATTTT. Amino acids: CASSEARSGGNTIYF.

The chain uses TRBV15 and TRBJ2-3; D gene ambiguous. The CDR3 loop spans 12 amino acids. Per the germline V gene, CDR1 is LNHNV and CDR2 is YYDKDF (reference sequence). Trimming pared 0 bases from V and 6 bases from J, leaving 4 bases between. The CDR3 region is CATSRDEDTQYF. CDR3 nucleotides: TGTGCCACCAGCAGAGATGAGGATACGCAGTATTTT.

This rearrangement joins TRBV7-2 to TRBJ1-1; 10 nucleotides agree with TRBD1. CDR3 size: 15 residues. The germline CDR1 and CDR2 sequences are SGHTA and FQGNSA. Trimming took 5 bases from V and 11 from J; bases not matched to a gene: 14. CDR3 nucleotide sequence: TGTGCCAGCAGCCGTACTCAGACGACAGGGGGCCTCGCTTTCTTT. It codes for CASSRTQTTGGLAFF.

J is TRBJ2-6 and V is TRBV5-6; 7 nucleotides match TRBD1. V gave up 3 bases and J gave up 0 bases; unmatched junction bases: 6. This CDR3 has 17 amino acids. Germline lookup yields CDR1 SGHDT and CDR2 YYEEEE. CDR3 protein: CASSWGQRSSGANVLTF. The CDR3 DNA is TGTGCCAGCAGCTGGGGACAGCGTAGCTCTGGGGCCAACGTCCTGACTTTC.

The chain carries TRBV20-1 and TRBJ1-4; no firm D call. The germline V and J ends were trimmed by 3 bases and 8 bases, with 7 bases remaining between them. This CDR3 contains 11 residues. Germline assignment: CDR1 DFQATT and CDR2 SNEGSKA (reference sequence). DNA of the CDR3: TGCAGTGCTAGTTCGAGAGAAAAACTGTTTTTT. This translates into CSASSREKLFF.

This chain joins TRBV6-5 and TRBJ2-7; 8 bases match TRBD1. From germline, CDR1 is MNHEY and CDR2 SVGAGI. The ends lost 6 bases at V and 5 bases at J; junction bases unmatched: 9. This CDR3 spans 14 amino acids. The CDR3 loop is CASRLRGQSDEQYF. The CDR3 DNA reads TGTGCCAGCAGGCTCAGGGGGCAGAGCGACGAGCAGTACTTC.

The rearrangement links TRBV4-3 to TRBJ1-4; maybe TRBD1 (5 bases). V was shortened by 1 base and J by 4 bases, with 22 bases between the two germline ends. CDR3 length equals 19 residues. Germline V gene data show CDR1 as LGHNA and CDR2 as YSLEER. The CDR3: CASSQVPHVTGDYNEKLFF. Written as DNA, the CDR3 is TGCGCCAGCAGCCAAGTACCCCACGTGACGGGGGATTATAATGAAAAACTGTTTTTT.

The CDR3: CASSLGQNYGYTF. CDR3 nucleotide sequence: TGCGCCAGCAGCTTGGGACAGAACTATGGCTACACCTTC. The V call is TRBV5-1, the J call TRBJ1-2; D may be TRBD1 (5 bases). Germline values: CDR1 SGHRS, CDR2 YFSETQ. Between the trimmed V and J ends, which lost 0 bases and 2 bases, there was a span of 5 bases. The CDR3 is 13 residues long.

The V and J genes are TRBV11-2 and TRBJ2-1, with 7 bases that match TRBD2. The germline CDR1 and CDR2 sequences are SGHAT and FQNNGV. The CDR3 contains 16 residues. Unmatched junction bases numbered 6, after V lost 0 bases and J lost 4 bases. CDR3 coding DNA: TGTGCCAGCAGCTTAGACAAAAGCGGGATTTACAATGAGCAGTTCTTC. This gives the protein CASSLDKSGIYNEQFF.

The chain carries TRBV9 and TRBJ2-3, with a weak D call TRBD2 (5 bases). This CDR3 contains 14 residues. V gave up 3 bases and J gave up 6 bases, with 14 bases separating them. Germline CDR1 and CDR2: SGDLS and YYNGEE. CDR3 residues: CASSAMPRGDTQYF. In DNA form, the CDR3 reads TGTGCCAGCAGCGCGATGCCCCGCGGGGATACGCAGTATTTT. The variable domain in full, completed from reference TRBV9 and TRBJ2-3, reads DSGVTQTPKHLITATGQRVTLRCSPRSGDLSVYWYQQSLDQGLQFLIQYYNGEERAKGNILERFSAQQFPDLHSELNLSSLELGDSALYFCASSAMPRGDTQYFGPGTRLTVL.